A selection of T cell receptor beta chains follows, all from one sample in a study of cytomegalovirus exposure and HLA in healthy donors. Profiling relied on immunoSEQ multiplex PCR, and the TCRdb table lists in-frame clones only, not all of them. The table has approximately 140,000 clones, roughly 88% seen once. Sequencing was done on a sample of PBMCs. Source of these receptors: a woman aged 40 to 50 in good health and CMV-seronegative. CDR3s include the opening cysteine and the closing phenylalanine or tryptophan. A D gene is named only where the DNA matches it firmly. Size values are once, few and many counts, or a class for expanded clones, and some rows have none.

j_call,clone_size,d_call,v_call,cdr3_nt,cdr3_aa
TRBJ2-7,-,TRBD1,TRBV25-1,TGTGCCAGCAGTGTTACAGGGGACGAGCAGTACTTC,CASSVTGDEQYF
TRBJ2-7,-,TRBD1,TRBV6-6,TGTGCCAGCAGTCCTCAGACAGGGTGGGGTGGCGAAGAGCAGTACTTC,CASSPQTGWGGEEQYF
TRBJ2-7,-,TRBD2,TRBV30,TGTGCCTGGAGTACCCCGGGACTAGCGGGAAGATACGAGCAGTACTTC,CAWSTPGLAGRYEQYF
TRBJ1-2,-,TRBD1,TRBV6-1,TGTGCCAGCAGTGAGGGACAGGGGGACTATGGCTACACCTTC,CASSEGQGDYGYTF
TRBJ2-1,-,TRBD2,TRBV4-1,TGCGCCAGCAGCACCGGACTAGAATACGAACACGGCAATGAGCAGTTCTTC,CASSTGLEYEHGNEQFF
TRBJ1-1,-,TRBD1,TRBV28,TGTGCCAGCGGGGACAGGGGGGCTTTCTTT,CASGDRGAFF
TRBJ2-7,few,-,TRBV7-8,TGTGCCAGCAGTGAGGGTTGGGCGTCCTACGAGCAGTACTTC,CASSEGWASYEQYF
TRBJ1-2,-,TRBD1,TRBV27,TGTGCCAGCAGTGCTTACAGGGGGTTCATCTATGGCTACACCTTC,CASSAYRGFIYGYTF
TRBJ2-3,-,-,TRBV11-2,TGTGCCAGCAGCTTCGGGACTCCCCCCGATACGCAGTATTTT,CASSFGTPPDTQYF
TRBJ2-7,-,TRBD2,TRBV5-1,TGCGCCAGCAGCGCCCTAGCGGAATCCTACGAGCAGTACTTC,CASSALAESYEQYF
TRBJ2-1,-,TRBD2,TRBV4-2,TGTGCCAGCAGCTCCGGGACTAGCGACTACAATGAGCAGTTCTTC,CASSSGTSDYNEQFF
TRBJ1-1,-,-,TRBV6-5,TGTGCCATGGAGGGTAGGTGGGTCACTGAAGCTTTCTTT,CAMEGRWVTEAFF
TRBJ2-1,once,TRBD2,TRBV7-8,TGTGCCAGCAGCGTACGGGGCGCGGGAGGCGTCGATGAGCAGTTCTTC,CASSVRGAGGVDEQFF
TRBJ2-3,-,TRBD2,TRBV2,TGTGCCAGCAGTGTCGGACTAGCGGGAGGGGGAGATACGCAGTATTTT,CASSVGLAGGGDTQYF
TRBJ1-2,-,TRBD1,TRBV7-9,TGTGCCAGCAGCTCAAGAGACAGGGGAACGAATGGCTACACCTTC,CASSSRDRGTNGYTF
TRBJ1-2,-,TRBD1,TRBV30,TGTGCCTGGAGCGCCGGGACAGGATCTAACTATGGCTACACCTTC,CAWSAGTGSNYGYTF
TRBJ2-7,-,-,TRBV18,TGTGCCAGCTCACCGGGACTCCAAACCTACGAGCAGTACTTC,CASSPGLQTYEQYF
TRBJ1-5,once,-,TRBV29-1,TGCAGCGCTGGGGAGGGCGATCAGCCCCAGCATTTT,CSAGEGDQPQHF
TRBJ2-7,-,-,TRBV7-6,TGTGCCAGCAGTTCCGAGGGCGCGGACCCCAACGAGCAGTACTTC,CASSSEGADPNEQYF
TRBJ2-3,-,TRBD2,TRBV5-1,TGCGCCAGCAGCTTGGGGGGACTAGCGGGAGGACGCACAGATACGCAGTATTTT,CASSLGGLAGGRTDTQYF
TRBJ2-3,-,-,TRBV19,TGTGCCAGTCAGGAGGGCGGGGCAGATACGCAGTATTTT,CASQEGGADTQYF
TRBJ2-4,-,TRBD2,TRBV9,TGTGCCAGCAGCGCCCCAGCGGGAGGAGGCAACATTCAGTACTTC,CASSAPAGGGNIQYF
TRBJ2-2,-,-,TRBV7-8,TGTGCCAGCAGCTTAGCGCTTACGTCTACAGACACCGGGGAGCTGTTTTTT,CASSLALTSTDTGELFF
TRBJ2-1,-,TRBD2,TRBV7-2,TGTGCCAGCAGCTTAGCTAGCGGGAGGGCTGGTGAGCAGTTCTTC,CASSLASGRAGEQFF
TRBJ1-5,-,TRBD1,TRBV6-1,TGTGCCAGCAGTGATGGCGTGGACTACAGGGGAGGCCAGCCCCAGCATTTT,CASSDGVDYRGGQPQHF
TRBJ2-7,-,-,TRBV18,TGTGCCAGCTCACCATCGGCAGGGTCCTCCTACGAGCAGTACTTC,CASSPSAGSSYEQYF